A single T cell receptor beta chain is shown here with its context. The repertoire was sequenced with immunoSEQ multiplex PCR; TCRdb's copy has only in-frame clones and lacks some. The table includes some 5,800 clones, 59% detected once. Retrospectively chosen non-transplant comparators had other cancers and at least five gastrointestinal samples, without known gastrointestinal disease. The sample is drawn from a study of tissue T cells after allogeneic stem cell transplantation. Sequencing was performed on tissue from the jejunum, taken at autopsy. This clonotype originated in a male donor at least 60 years old with lung cancer.

CDR3: CASSLVQGNTEAFF. As DNA, the CDR3 is TGTGCCAGCAGCTTAGTTCAGGGGAACACTGAAGCTTTCTTT. The chain links TRBV7-2 to TRBJ1-1; D might be TRBD1 (5 bases). The length of the CDR3 is 14 residues. Germline CDR1 reads SGHTA; CDR2 reads FQGNSA. Trimming removed 1 base from V and 1 base from J, with 7 bases in between.